This paragraph reports one T cell receptor (beta chain). Its antigen is not known. Trimming took 7 bases from V and 4 from J, leaving 17 bases between them. The germline V gene has CDR1 SQVTM and CDR2 ANQGSEA. The CDR3 runs to 14 residues. Addition of a universal primer site occurred through template switching, and cDNA carried unique molecular identifiers. TCRdb re-called the 5' RACE reads with MiXCR, one entry per CDR3 protein. The sample yields fewer than 450,000 distinct CDR3 sequences, around 9.7% seen once. The record originates from a study of identical twins. Regarding the study as a whole: Models, which agreed with sharing between unrelated individuals, nonetheless underestimated the out-of-frame TCR alpha sharing seen in monozygotic twins.

All donors were healthy, and all were Caucasian. The sequenced material came from naive T cells sorted from blood. This chain connects TRBV29-1 to TRBJ2-1; D possibly matches TRBD1 or TRBD2 (5 bases each). The clonotype originates from a woman between 45 and 60 years old in good health. CDR3 DNA: TGCAGCGCGAGGGACCCCGCAGAGTACAATGAGCAGTTCTTC. This codes for CSARDPAEYNEQFF.